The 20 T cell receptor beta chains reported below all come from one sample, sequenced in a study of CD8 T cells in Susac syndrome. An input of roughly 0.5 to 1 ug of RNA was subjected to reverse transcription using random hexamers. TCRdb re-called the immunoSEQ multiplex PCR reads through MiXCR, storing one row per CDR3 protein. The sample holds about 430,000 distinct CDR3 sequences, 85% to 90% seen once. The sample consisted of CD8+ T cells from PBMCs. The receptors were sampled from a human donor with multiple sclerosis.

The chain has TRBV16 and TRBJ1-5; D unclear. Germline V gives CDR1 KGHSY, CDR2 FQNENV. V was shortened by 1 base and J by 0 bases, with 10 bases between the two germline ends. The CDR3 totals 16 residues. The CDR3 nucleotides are TGTGCCAGCAGCCAATTCACGGGATCTAGCAATCAGCCCCAGCATTTT. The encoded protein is CASSQFTGSSNQPQHF.

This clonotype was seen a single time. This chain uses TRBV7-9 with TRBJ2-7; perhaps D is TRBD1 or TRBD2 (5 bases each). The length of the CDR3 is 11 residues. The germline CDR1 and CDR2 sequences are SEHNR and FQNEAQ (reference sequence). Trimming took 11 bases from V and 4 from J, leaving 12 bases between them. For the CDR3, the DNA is TGTGCCGTAGGGGACGGGTACGAGCAGTACTTC. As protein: CAVGDGYEQYF.

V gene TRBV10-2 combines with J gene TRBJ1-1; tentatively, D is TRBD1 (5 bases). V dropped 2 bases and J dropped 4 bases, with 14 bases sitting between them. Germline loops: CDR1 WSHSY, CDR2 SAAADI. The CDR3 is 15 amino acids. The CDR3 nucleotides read TGCGCCAGCAGTGAGCCAACGGTCGGGGGCACTGAAGCTTTCTTT. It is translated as CASSEPTVGGTEAFF.

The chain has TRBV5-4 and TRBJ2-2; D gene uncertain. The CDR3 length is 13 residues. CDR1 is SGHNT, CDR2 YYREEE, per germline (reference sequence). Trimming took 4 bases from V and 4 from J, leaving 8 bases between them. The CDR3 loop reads CASSLQITGELFF. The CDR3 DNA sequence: TGTGCCAGCAGCCTACAGATCACCGGGGAGCTGTTTTTT. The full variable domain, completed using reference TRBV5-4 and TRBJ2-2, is ETGVTQSPTHLIKTRGQQVTLRCSSQSGHNTVSWYQQALGQGPQFIFQYYREEENGRGNFPPRFSGLQFPNYSSELNVNALELDDSALYLCASSLQITGELFFGEGSRLTVL.

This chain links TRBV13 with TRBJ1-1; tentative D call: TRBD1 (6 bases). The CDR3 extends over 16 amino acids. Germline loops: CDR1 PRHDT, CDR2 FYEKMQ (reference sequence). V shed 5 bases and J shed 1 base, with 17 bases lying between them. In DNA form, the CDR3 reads TGTGCCAGCAGCCTCCCGACAGGTATAGGGAACACTGAAGCTTTCTTT. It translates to CASSLPTGIGNTEAFF.

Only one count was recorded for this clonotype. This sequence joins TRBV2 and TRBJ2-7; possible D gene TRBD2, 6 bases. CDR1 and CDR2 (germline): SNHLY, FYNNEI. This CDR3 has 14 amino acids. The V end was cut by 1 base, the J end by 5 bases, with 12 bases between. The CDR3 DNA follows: TGTGCCAGCAGTGAAGAGGCGGGGACCCACGAGCAGTACTTC. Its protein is CASSEEAGTHEQYF.

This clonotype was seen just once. CDR3 nucleotides: TGTGCCAGCAGTTTAGTACAGGGTCTTTCCTACAATGAGCAGTTCTTC. Translating gives CASSLVQGLSYNEQFF. The rearrangement uses TRBV28 and TRBJ2-1; D might be TRBD1 (6 bases). CDR1 and CDR2 from the germline V gene are MDHEN and SYDVKM. The CDR3 runs 16 residues. Trimming removed 2 bases from V and 1 base from J, with 12 bases in between.

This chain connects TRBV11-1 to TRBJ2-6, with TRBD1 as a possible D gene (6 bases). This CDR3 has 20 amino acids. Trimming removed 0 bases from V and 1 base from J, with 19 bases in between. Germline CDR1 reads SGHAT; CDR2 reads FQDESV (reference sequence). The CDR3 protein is CASSLAPVGRGRSGANVLTF. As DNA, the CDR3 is TGTGCCAGCAGCTTAGCTCCGGTGGGCAGGGGACGTTCTGGGGCCAACGTCCTGACTTTC.

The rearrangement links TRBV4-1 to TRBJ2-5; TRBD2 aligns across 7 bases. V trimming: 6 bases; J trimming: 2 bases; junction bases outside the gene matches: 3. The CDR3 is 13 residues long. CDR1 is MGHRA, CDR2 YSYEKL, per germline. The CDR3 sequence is CASSRTRQETQYF. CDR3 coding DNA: TGCGCCAGCAGTCGGACTAGGCAAGAGACCCAGTACTTC.

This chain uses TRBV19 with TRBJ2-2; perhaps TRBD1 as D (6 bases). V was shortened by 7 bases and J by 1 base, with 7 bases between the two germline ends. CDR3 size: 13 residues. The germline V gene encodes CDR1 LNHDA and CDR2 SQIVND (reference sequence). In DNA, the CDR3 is TGTGCCAGTACGGGACAGAACACCGGGGAGCTGTTTTTT. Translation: CASTGQNTGELFF. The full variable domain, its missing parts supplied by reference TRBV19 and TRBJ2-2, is DGGITQSPKYLFRKEGQNVTLSCEQNLNHDAMYWYRQDPGQGLRLIYYSQIVNDFQKGDIAEGYSVSREKKESFPLTVTSAQKNPTAFYLCASTGQNTGELFFGEGSRLTVL.

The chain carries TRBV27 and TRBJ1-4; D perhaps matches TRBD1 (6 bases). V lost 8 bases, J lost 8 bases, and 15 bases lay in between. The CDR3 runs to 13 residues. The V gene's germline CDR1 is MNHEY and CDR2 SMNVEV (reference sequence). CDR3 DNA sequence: TGTGCCAGCGCCCCGGGACAAAACGAAAAACTGTTTTTT. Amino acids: CASAPGQNEKLFF.

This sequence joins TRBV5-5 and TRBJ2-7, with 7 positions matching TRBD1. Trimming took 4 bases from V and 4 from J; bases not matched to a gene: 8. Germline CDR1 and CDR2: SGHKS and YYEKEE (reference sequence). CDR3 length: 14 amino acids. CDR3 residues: CASSGRTGHYEQYF. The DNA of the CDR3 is TGTGCCAGCAGCGGAAGGACAGGACATTACGAGCAGTACTTC.

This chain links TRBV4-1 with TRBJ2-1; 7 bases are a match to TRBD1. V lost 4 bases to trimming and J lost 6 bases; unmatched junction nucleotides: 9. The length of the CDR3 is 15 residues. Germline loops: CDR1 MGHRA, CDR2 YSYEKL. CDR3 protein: CASSLTGEMGNEQFF. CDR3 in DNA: TGCGCCAGCAGCCTTACAGGGGAGATGGGCAATGAGCAGTTCTTC.

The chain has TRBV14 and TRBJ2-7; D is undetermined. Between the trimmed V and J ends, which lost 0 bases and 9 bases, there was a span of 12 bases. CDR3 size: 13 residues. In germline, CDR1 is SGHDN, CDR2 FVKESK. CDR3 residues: CASSQEIDIGQYF. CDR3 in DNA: TGTGCCAGCAGCCAAGAAATCGATATAGGGCAGTACTTC. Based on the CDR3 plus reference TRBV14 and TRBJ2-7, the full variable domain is EAGVTQFPSHSVIEKGQTVTLRCDPISGHDNLYWYRRVMGKEIKFLLHFVKESKQDESGMPNNRFLAERTGGTYSTLKVQPAELEDSGVYFCASSQEIDIGQYFGPGTRLTVT.

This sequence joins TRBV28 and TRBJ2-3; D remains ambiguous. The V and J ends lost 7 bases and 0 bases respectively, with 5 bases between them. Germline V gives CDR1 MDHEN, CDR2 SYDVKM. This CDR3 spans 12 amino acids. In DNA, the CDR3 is TGTGCCAGCACCCCTAGCACAGATACGCAGTATTTT. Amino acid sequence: CASTPSTDTQYF.

CDR3 in DNA: TGTGCCAGCAGTTTATCGGGGGGGGGCTCGGAGGAGACCCAGTACTTC. Protein: CASSLSGGGSEETQYF. The chain employs TRBV12-3 or TRBV12-4 and TRBJ2-5, with 8 bases that match TRBD2. The length of the CDR3 is 16 residues. V shed 2 bases and J 5 bases; nucleotides not matched to a gene: 10.

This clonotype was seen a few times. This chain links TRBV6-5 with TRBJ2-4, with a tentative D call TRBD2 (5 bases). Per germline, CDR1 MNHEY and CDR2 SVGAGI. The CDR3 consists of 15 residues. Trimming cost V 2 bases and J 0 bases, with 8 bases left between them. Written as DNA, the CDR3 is TGTGCCAGCAGTTACCGGAGGACAGCCAAAAACATTCAGTACTTC. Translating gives CASSYRRTAKNIQYF.

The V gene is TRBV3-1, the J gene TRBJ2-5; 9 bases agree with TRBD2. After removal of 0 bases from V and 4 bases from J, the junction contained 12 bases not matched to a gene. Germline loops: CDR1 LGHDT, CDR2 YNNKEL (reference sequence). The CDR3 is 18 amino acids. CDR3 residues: CASSQDSGGRAYRETQYF. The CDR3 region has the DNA TGTGCCAGCAGCCAAGATTCCGGCGGGAGGGCCTATAGAGAGACCCAGTACTTC.

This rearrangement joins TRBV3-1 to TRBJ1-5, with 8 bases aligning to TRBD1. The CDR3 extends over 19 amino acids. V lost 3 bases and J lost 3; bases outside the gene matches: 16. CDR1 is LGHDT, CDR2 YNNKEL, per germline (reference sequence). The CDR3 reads CASSQPNGQGRSPNQPQHF. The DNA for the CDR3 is TGTGCCAGCAGCCAGCCGAATGGACAGGGAAGGTCCCCCAATCAGCCCCAGCATTTT.

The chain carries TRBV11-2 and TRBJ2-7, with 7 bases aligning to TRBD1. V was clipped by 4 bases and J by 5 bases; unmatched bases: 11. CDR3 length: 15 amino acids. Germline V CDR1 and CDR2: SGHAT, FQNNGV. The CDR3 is CASSSPETGRHEQYF. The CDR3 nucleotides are TGTGCCAGCAGCTCACCCGAGACAGGGCGTCACGAGCAGTACTTC.